A single T cell receptor (beta chain) is shown here with its context. TCRdb fed the RT-PCR reads into MiXCR, producing one record per CDR3 protein. This sample has 90,000 to 130,000 distinct CDR3 sequences; over 30% occur once, and the top ten carry 27%. This entry is derived from a study of patients and donors after allogeneic stem cell transplantation. The CDR3 totals 14 residues. From germline, CDR1 is SGDLS and CDR2 YYNGEE. Between the trimmed V and J ends, which lost 0 bases and 4 bases, there was a span of 10 bases. Sequences were obtained from blood, either unsorted or a sorted T cell fraction (not recorded which). The rearrangement joins TRBV9 to TRBJ1-1; a possible D gene is TRBD1 (6 bases). The TCR originated in a human donor who was either an allogeneic HSCT recipient or a stem cell or donor lymphocyte infusion donor (not recorded which). It is not recorded whose cells these are; they may come from a transplant donor. Here the CDR3 reads CASSVVQGSTEAFF. The DNA of the CDR3 is TGTGCCAGCAGCGTAGTACAGGGAAGCACTGAAGCTTTCTTT.